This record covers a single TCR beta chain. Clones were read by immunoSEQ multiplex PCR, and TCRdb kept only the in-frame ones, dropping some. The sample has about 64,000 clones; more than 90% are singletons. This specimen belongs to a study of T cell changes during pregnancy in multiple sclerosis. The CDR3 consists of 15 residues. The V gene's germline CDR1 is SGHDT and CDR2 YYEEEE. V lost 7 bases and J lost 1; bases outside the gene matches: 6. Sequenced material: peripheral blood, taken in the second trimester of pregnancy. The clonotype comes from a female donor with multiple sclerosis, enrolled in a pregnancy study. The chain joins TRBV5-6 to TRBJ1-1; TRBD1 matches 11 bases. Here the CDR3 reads CASRGQGATNTEAFF. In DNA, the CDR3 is TGTGCCAGCCGAGGACAGGGGGCTACGAACACTGAAGCTTTCTTT.